These T cell receptor beta chains were read from a single sample in a study of T cell repertoires in cytomegalovirus infection. TCRdb itself ran the reads through MiXCR, one entry per CDR3 protein. The data contain hundreds of thousands of distinct CDR3 sequences, approximately 31% of them seen just once; the ten biggest clones take up roughly 13%. The sample comprised PBMCs. Source of these receptors: a human donor in good health (CMV status not recorded). Some clones in this sample may be carry-over from other donors' samples. CDR3s include the opening cysteine and the closing phenylalanine or tryptophan. A D gene is named only where the DNA matches it firmly. Clone size is given for some rows only: seen once, a few or many times, or a class if the clone is expanded.

j_call clone_size v_call d_call cdr3_length cdr3_aa cdr3_nt
TRBJ2-1 many TRBV7-2 - 14 CASSFYYRDNEQFF TGTGCCAGCAGCTTCTACTACAGGGACAATGAGCAGTTCTTC
TRBJ1-2 - TRBV20-1 TRBD1 16 CSARTLGTGDLGGYTF TGCAGTGCTAGAACCCTAGGGACAGGGGATCTGGGTGGCTACACCTTC
TRBJ2-3 - TRBV7-2 TRBD1 17 CASSGNDRGHSTDTQYF TGTGCCAGCAGCGGAAACGACAGGGGGCATAGCACAGATACGCAGTATTTT
TRBJ1-1 few TRBV6-6 - 19 CASSFPPRGWEPMNTEAFF TGTGCCAGCAGTTTCCCCCCTCGGGGCTGGGAACCCATGAACACTGAAGCTTTCTTT
TRBJ2-7 - TRBV12-3/TRBV12-4 - 15 CASSLRGHPTYEQYF TGTGCCAGCAGTCTACGGGGACACCCCACCTACGAGCAGTACTTC
TRBJ1-4 - TRBV28 - 16 CASSLDSLTTNEKLFF TGTGCCAGCAGTTTGGACAGCTTAACAACTAATGAAAAACTGTTTTTT
TRBJ1-5 - TRBV28 - 15 CASSTPLPGRQPQHF TGTGCCAGCAGTACCCCACTCCCAGGACGTCAGCCCCAGCATTTT
TRBJ1-3 - TRBV7-6 - 15 CASSLAQPSGNTIYF TGTGCCAGCAGCTTAGCACAGCCCTCTGGAAACACCATATATTTT
TRBJ1-2 few TRBV7-6 - 13 CASSAGSPGEGTF TGTGCCAGCAGCGCTGGATCGCCGGGGGAGGGCACCTTC
TRBJ2-3 many TRBV7-2 TRBD1 15 CASRQDRASTDTQYF TGTGCCAGCAGACAAGACAGGGCTAGCACAGATACGCAGTATTTT
TRBJ1-5 few TRBV4-1 - 14 CASSPRQNNQPQHF TGCGCCAGCAGCCCCAGACAGAACAATCAGCCCCAGCATTTT
TRBJ2-5 - TRBV4-1 TRBD2 17 CASSQGGGSGGIAAQYF TGCGCCAGCAGCCAAGGAGGGGGTAGCGGGGGGATAGCGGCCCAGTACTTC
TRBJ2-1 few TRBV7-9 - 14 CASSLTYGGTEQFF TGTGCCAGCAGCTTAACGTATGGTGGGACCGAGCAGTTCTTC
TRBJ1-2 - TRBV11-2 - 15 CSSSLPAGLGYGYTF TGTTCCAGCAGCTTACCTGCAGGGTTGGGCTATGGCTACACCTTC
TRBJ1-5 - TRBV19 - 16 CASSIGKGYSNQPQHF TGTGCCAGTAGTATCGGGAAGGGGTATAGCAATCAGCCCCAGCATTTT
TRBJ2-7 - TRBV4-2 - 13 CASSKGLAYEQYF TGTGCCAGCAGCAAGGGACTGGCCTACGAGCAGTACTTC
TRBJ1-2 - TRBV4-1 - 13 CASSQPGAYGYTF TGCGCCAGCAGCCAACCGGGGGCGTATGGCTACACCTTC
TRBJ2-1 once TRBV6-6 TRBD2 18 CASRTRGSGGGTYNEQFF TGTGCCAGCAGAACCCGTGGTAGCGGGGGGGGAACCTACAATGAGCAGTTCTTC
TRBJ2-2 few TRBV14 TRBD2 21 CASSNPEPTSGGAWNTGELFF TGTGCCAGCAGCAATCCCGAGCCGACTAGCGGGGGGGCCTGGAACACCGGGGAGCTGTTTTTT
TRBJ1-2 - TRBV6-1 - 14 CASSEEGILGGYTF TGTGCCAGCAGTGAAGAAGGGATTTTGGGGGGCTACACCTTC
TRBJ1-5 few TRBV4-2 - 19 CASSQVGGLSPLENQPQHF TGTGCCAGCAGCCAAGTAGGGGGTCTGTCACCTTTGGAGAATCAGCCCCAGCATTTT
TRBJ2-3 - TRBV28 - 19 CASSLVEVGPRTKADTQYF TGTGCCAGCAGTTTAGTTGAGGTAGGGCCCCGGACCAAGGCCGATACTCAGTATTTT
TRBJ2-7 - TRBV6-6 - 12 CDRSWTPDEQYF TGTGACCGCAGTTGGACGCCTGACGAGCAGTACTTC
TRBJ2-1 - TRBV6-2/TRBV6-3 TRBD2 14 CASRRTSLNNEQFF TGTGCCAGCAGGAGGACTAGCTTAAACAATGAGCAGTTCTTC
TRBJ2-1 few TRBV20-1 TRBD2 16 CSAIGGGPSSYNEQFF TGCAGTGCCATCGGCGGGGGTCCTAGCTCCTACAATGAGCAGTTCTTC
TRBJ1-3 - TRBV28 - 16 CASRSGGRISGNTIYF TGTGCCAGCAGGTCCGGCGGCAGAATCTCTGGAAACACCATATATTTT
TRBJ1-4 few TRBV6-5 - 16 CASSYSRGAGNEKLFF TGTGCCAGCAGTTACTCGAGGGGGGCAGGGAATGAAAAACTGTTTTTT
TRBJ2-7 - TRBV19 TRBD1 15 CASSPGQGVVYEQYF TGTGCCAGTAGCCCTGGACAGGGTGTCGTCTACGAGCAGTACTTC
TRBJ2-2 - TRBV4-3 TRBD1 19 CASSQETLNRGRRTGELFF TGCGCCAGCAGCCAAGAAACGTTAAACAGGGGGCGCAGGACCGGGGAGCTGTTTTTT
TRBJ2-1 many TRBV6-2/TRBV6-3 TRBD1 18 CASSYSITRGSSYNEQFF TGTGCCAGCAGTTACTCGATTACCAGGGGGAGCTCCTACAATGAGCAGTTCTTC
TRBJ2-5 once TRBV2 - 13 CASSGSSEVAQYF TGTGCCAGCAGTGGCTCCTCTGAGGTTGCCCAGTACTTC
TRBJ2-6 - TRBV7-6 TRBD1 17 CASSRSGTGNGANVLTF TGTGCCAGCAGCAGATCCGGGACAGGGAATGGGGCCAACGTCCTGACTTTC
TRBJ1-2 - TRBV29-1 TRBD1 11 CSARGDHGYTF TGCAGCGCCAGGGGGGACCATGGCTACACCTTC
TRBJ1-2 - TRBV6-1 - 11 CASSEARGYTF TGTGCCAGCAGTGAAGCGCGGGGCTACACCTTC
TRBJ2-6 - TRBV20-1 - 15 CSARAGQPGANVLTF TGCAGTGCTAGAGCTGGACAGCCTGGGGCCAACGTCCTGACTTTC
TRBJ1-5 - TRBV5-5 - 14 CASSLVPGSQPQHF TGTGCCAGCAGCTTGGTTCCAGGCTCTCAGCCCCAGCATTTT
TRBJ2-2 many TRBV7-2 TRBD2 15 CASSAGGAGTGELFF TGTGCCAGCAGCGCCGGGGGGGCCGGGACCGGGGAGCTGTTTTTT
TRBJ1-6 - TRBV3-1 TRBD1 12 CASSPRTGTLHF TGTGCCAGCAGCCCCCGGACAGGGACCCTCCACTTT
TRBJ1-3 - TRBV4-1 TRBD1 19 CASSQEGAGGPSSGNTIYF TGCGCCAGCAGCCAAGAGGGGGCAGGGGGCCCGAGCTCTGGAAACACCATATATTTT
TRBJ2-3 many TRBV7-2 TRBD1 16 CASSPRGTTSTDTQYF TGTGCCAGCAGCCCCAGGGGGACAACCAGCACAGATACGCAGTATTTT
TRBJ2-5 few TRBV20-1 TRBD2 12 CSATGTRQTQYF TGCAGTGCAACCGGGACTAGACAGACCCAGTACTTC
TRBJ1-5 - TRBV20-1 - 17 CSASSGGGAHSNQPQHF TGCAGTGCTAGTTCGGGGGGCGGGGCCCATAGCAATCAGCCCCAGCATTTT
TRBJ1-5 - TRBV20-1 - 15 CSASAGKYSNQPQHF TGCAGTGCTAGTGCGGGAAAATATAGCAATCAGCCCCAGCATTTT
TRBJ1-1 - TRBV4-1 - 15 CASSQIRTENTEAFF TGCGCCAGCAGCCAAATCAGGACAGAGAACACTGAAGCTTTCTTT
TRBJ2-5 few TRBV5-1 TRBD2 15 CASSSVRGLQETQYF TGCGCCAGCAGCTCGGTGAGGGGACTACAAGAGACCCAGTACTTC
TRBJ1-4 few TRBV6-5 - 16 CASSYSVGGHGEKLFF TGTGCCAGCAGTTACTCAGTGGGGGGGCATGGTGAAAAACTGTTTTTT